The rows below give T cell receptor beta chains drawn from one sample of a study of radiotherapy plus CTLA-4 blockade in lung cancer. TCRdb keeps only in-frame clones here, not all; method: immunoSEQ multiplex PCR. The table records roughly 59,000 clones, approximately 70% of them present only once. The input for sequencing was peripheral blood, taken from a patient treated with radiotherapy plus ipilimumab. These receptor sequences come from a human donor with non-small cell lung cancer whose response to radiotherapy plus ipilimumab could not be evaluated. Each CDR3 is given with its conserved first and last residue.

TRBJ1-2 | TRBV4-1 | 15 | CASSQVDRDTYGYTF
TRBJ1-5 | TRBV6-1 | 16 | CASSEFPGNVGQPQHF
TRBJ2-7 | TRBV6-5 | 14 | CASSLDRFPYEQYF
TRBJ2-5 | TRBV7-2 | 15 | CASSLGTSPPETQYF
TRBJ2-3 | TRBV5-6 | 17 | CASSLIAGGPNKDTQYF
TRBJ2-1 | TRBV9 | 16 | CASSVGSGQGFYEQFF
TRBJ2-7 | TRBV19 | 17 | CASISAGLGDRTDEQYF
TRBJ2-3 | TRBV28 | 18 | CASSFGTSGGRRADTQYF
TRBJ1-5 | TRBV4-2 | 14 | CASSPEVSGQPQHF
TRBJ2-5 | TRBV11-3 | 14 | CASASTSGEETQYF
TRBJ1-5 | TRBV2 | 14 | CASSNGGTNQPQHF
TRBJ2-7 | TRBV7-2 | 14 | CASRLAGHSYEQYF
TRBJ2-1 | TRBV7-3 | 16 | CASSLRGSTSYNEQFF
- | TRBV11-2 | 14 | CASSLVRNSYEQYF
TRBJ2-1 | TRBV28 | 15 | CASSITGEDYNEQFF
TRBJ1-2 | TRBV14 | 13 | CASSQARDRGYTF
TRBJ1-2 | TRBV5-6 | 15 | CASSLVGRDYGGYTF
TRBJ2-5 | TRBV5-1 | 16 | CASSLSGTSGQETQYF
TRBJ2-5 | TRBV7-3 | 13 | CASSLHPTAEQYF
TRBJ2-3 | TRBV7-9 | 18 | CASSLEFRLLEGTDTQYF
TRBJ1-1 | TRBV28 | 16 | CASSLSYRESRTEAFF
TRBJ2-5 | TRBV11-2 | 15 | CASSFRTLLQETQYF
TRBJ1-4 | TRBV19 | 17 | CASSAEQGGWTNEKLFF
TRBJ1-1 | TRBV28 | 12 | CASKTGNTEAFF
TRBJ2-5 | TRBV6-1 | 15 | CASRKELAGQETQYF
TRBJ2-7 | TRBV7-8 | 15 | CASSPDSHSSYEQYF
TRBJ1-2 | TRBV28 | 12 | CASSPTERGYTF
TRBJ2-1 | TRBV6-5 | 13 | CASKVSSYNEQFF
TRBJ1-6 | TRBV6-6 | 12 | CASSLDNSPLHF
TRBJ1-6 | TRBV6-1 | 16 | CASSVNLGFYNSPLHF
TRBJ1-1 | TRBV7-6 | 13 | CASRPTGTGEAFF
TRBJ2-6 | TRBV2 | 16 | CASSLAASSGANVLTF
TRBJ1-1 | TRBV27 | 14 | CASSLIGVNTEAFF
TRBJ1-5 | TRBV2 | 15 | CASRRTGQSNQPQHF
TRBJ1-1 | TRBV27 | 13 | CASRLWTDAEAFF
TRBJ2-7 | TRBV5-4 | 14 | CASRLGLAAYEQYF
TRBJ1-3 | TRBV7-8 | 15 | CASSQLNRAGNTIYF
TRBJ2-2 | TRBV7-6 | 15 | CASSFGGAGGGELFF
TRBJ1-4 | TRBV10-3 | 13 | CAISEGGSEKLFF
TRBJ1-4 | TRBV5-1 | 15 | CASSFGPTEGEKLFF
TRBJ2-1 | TRBV5-6 | 11 | CASSLIDEQFF
TRBJ2-3 | TRBV2 | 12 | CAGGTDTNTQYF
TRBJ2-3 | TRBV30 | 16 | CAWSAPTSGSTDTQYF
TRBJ2-7 | TRBV6-1 | 12 | CASTPGGGVKYF
TRBJ2-3 | TRBV19 | 14 | CASSTAGAGDTQYF
TRBJ2-7 | TRBV6-5 | 14 | CASSLFGMGYEQYF
TRBJ1-3 | TRBV27 | 15 | CASSETGGFGNTIYF
TRBJ1-1 | TRBV15 | 17 | CATSREIFGGENTEAFF
TRBJ1-1 | TRBV7-9 | 15 | CASSRLRGMNTEAFF
TRBJ2-7 | TRBV6-6 | 15 | CASSYFGTSGYEQYF
TRBJ2-3 | TRBV30 | 12 | CAWSPSSDTQYF
TRBJ1-1 | TRBV27 | 14 | CASSLQGWGTEAFF